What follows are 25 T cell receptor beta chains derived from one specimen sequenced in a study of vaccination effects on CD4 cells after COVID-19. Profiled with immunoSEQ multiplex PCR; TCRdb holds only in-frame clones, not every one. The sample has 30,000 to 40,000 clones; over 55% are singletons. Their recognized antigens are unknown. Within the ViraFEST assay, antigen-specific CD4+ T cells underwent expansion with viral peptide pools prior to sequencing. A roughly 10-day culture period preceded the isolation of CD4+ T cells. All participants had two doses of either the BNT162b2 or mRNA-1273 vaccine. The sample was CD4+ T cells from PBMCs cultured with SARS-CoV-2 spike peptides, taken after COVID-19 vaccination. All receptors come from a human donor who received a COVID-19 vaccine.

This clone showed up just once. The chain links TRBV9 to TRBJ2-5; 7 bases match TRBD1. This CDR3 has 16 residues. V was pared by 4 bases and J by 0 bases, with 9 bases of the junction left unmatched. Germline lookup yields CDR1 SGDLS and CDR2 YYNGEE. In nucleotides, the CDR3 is TGTGCCAGCAGCCCGCGGCAGACAGGGAACCAAGAGACCCAGTACTTC. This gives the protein CASSPRQTGNQETQYF.

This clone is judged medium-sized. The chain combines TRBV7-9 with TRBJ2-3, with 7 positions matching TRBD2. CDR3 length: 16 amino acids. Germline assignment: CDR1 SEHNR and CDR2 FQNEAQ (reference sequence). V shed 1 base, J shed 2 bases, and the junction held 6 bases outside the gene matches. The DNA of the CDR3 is TGTGCCAGCAGCTTAGGGCTAGCGGAGCCCACAGATACGCAGTATTTT. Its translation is CASSLGLAEPTDTQYF.

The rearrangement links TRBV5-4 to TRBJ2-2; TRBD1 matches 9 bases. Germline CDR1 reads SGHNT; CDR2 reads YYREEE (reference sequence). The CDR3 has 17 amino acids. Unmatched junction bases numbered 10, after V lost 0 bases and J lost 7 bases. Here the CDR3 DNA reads TGTGCCAGCAGCTTGGCCGGGACAGGGTATTTGGGCGGGGAGCTGTTTTTT. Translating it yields CASSLAGTGYLGGELFF.

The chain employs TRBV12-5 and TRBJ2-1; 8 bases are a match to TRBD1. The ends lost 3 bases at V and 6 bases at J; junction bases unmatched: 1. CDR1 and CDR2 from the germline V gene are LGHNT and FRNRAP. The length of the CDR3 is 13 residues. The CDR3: CASGLTGGNEQFF. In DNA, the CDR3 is TGTGCTAGTGGTTTAACAGGGGGCAATGAGCAGTTCTTC.

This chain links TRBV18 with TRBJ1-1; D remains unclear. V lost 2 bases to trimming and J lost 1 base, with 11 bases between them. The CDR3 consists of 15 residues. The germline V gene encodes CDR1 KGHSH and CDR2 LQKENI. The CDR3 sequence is CASSPEQASNTEAFF. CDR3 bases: TGTGCCAGCTCACCAGAGCAGGCCTCGAACACTGAAGCTTTCTTT.

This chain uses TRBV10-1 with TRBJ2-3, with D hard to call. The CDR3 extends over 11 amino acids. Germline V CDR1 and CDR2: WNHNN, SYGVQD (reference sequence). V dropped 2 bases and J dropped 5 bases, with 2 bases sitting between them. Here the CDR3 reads CASSEQDTQYF. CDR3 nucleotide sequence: TGCGCCAGCAGTGAGCAAGATACGCAGTATTTT.

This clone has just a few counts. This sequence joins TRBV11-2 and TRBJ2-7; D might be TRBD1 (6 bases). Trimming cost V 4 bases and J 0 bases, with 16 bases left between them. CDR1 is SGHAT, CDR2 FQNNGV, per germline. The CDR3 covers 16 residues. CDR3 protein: CASSSLRNRDSYEQYF. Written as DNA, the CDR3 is TGTGCCAGCAGCTCGCTACGGAACAGGGACTCCTACGAGCAGTACTTC.

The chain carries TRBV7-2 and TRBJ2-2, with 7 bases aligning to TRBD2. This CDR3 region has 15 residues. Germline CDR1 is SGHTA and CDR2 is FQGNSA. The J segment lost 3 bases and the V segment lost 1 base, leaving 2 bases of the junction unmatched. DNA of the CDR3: TGTGCCAGCAGCTTAGTAGCGGGTTACACCGGGGAGCTGTTTTTT. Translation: CASSLVAGYTGELFF.

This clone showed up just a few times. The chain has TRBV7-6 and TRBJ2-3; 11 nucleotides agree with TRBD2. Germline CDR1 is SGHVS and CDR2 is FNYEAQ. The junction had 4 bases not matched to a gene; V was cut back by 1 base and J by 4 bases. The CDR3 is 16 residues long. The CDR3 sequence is CASSLVAGGPPDTQYF. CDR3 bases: TGTGCCAGCAGCTTAGTAGCGGGGGGGCCCCCAGATACGCAGTATTTT.

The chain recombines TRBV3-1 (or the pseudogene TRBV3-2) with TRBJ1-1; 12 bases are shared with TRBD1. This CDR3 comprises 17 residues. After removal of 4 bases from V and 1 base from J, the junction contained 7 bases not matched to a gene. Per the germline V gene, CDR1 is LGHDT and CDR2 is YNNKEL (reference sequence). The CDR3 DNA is TGTGCCAGCAGCCCATCCGGGACAGGGGGCTCGAACACTGAAGCTTTCTTT. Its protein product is CASSPSGTGGSNTEAFF.

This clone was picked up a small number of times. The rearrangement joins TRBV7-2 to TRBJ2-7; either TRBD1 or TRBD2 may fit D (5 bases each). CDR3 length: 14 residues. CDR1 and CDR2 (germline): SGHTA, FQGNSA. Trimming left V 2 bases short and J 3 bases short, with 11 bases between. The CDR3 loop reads CASSLRDPVYEQYF. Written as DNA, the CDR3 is TGTGCCAGCAGCTTAAGGGACCCCGTCTACGAGCAGTACTTC.

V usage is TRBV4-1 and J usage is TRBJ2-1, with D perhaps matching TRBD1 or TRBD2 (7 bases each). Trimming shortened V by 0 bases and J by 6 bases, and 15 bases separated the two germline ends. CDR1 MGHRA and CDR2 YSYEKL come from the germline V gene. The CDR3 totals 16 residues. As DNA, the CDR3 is TGCGCCAGCAGCCAAGACATGGCAGGGGGGGCCAATGAGCAGTTCTTC. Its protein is CASSQDMAGGANEQFF.

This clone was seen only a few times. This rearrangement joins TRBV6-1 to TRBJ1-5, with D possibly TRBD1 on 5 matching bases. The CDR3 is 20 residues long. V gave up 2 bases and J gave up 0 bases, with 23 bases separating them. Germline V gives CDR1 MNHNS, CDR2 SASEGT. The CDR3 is CASSERARRSPTDSNQPQHF. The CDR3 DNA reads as TGTGCCAGCAGTGAAAGGGCACGACGTTCACCGACAGATAGCAATCAGCCCCAGCATTTT.

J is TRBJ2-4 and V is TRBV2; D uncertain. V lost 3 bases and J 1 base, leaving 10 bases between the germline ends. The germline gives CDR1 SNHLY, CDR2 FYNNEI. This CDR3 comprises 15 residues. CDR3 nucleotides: TGTGCCAGCAGTGAGACAACAGCTGCCAAAAACATTCAGTACTTC. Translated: CASSETTAAKNIQYF.

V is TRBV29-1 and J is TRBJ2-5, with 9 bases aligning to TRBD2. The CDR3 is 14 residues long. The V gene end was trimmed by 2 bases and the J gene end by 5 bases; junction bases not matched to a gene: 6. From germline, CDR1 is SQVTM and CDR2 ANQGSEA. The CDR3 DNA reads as TGCAGCGTTGAAAGTAGCGGGAGTCGTGAGACCCAGTACTTC. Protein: CSVESSGSRETQYF.

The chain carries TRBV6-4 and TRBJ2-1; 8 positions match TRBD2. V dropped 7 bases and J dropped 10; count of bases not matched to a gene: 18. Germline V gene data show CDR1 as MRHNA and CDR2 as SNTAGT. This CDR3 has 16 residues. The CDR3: CASKLEGLGGRGEQFF. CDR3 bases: TGTGCCAGCAAGCTAGAGGGACTAGGGGGGCGTGGGGAGCAGTTCTTC.

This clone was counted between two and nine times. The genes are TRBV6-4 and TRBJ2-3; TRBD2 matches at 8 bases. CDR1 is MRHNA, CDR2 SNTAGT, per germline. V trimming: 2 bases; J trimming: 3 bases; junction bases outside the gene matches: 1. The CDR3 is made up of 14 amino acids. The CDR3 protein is CASSDRGGTDTQYF. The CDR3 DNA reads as TGTGCCAGCAGTGACCGGGGGGGAACAGATACGCAGTATTTT.

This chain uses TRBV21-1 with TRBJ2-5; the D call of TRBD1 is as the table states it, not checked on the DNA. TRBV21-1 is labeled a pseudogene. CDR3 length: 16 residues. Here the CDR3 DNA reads TGTGCCAGCAGCAAACAGCCCGGGACAGGGGAAGAGACCCAGTACTTC. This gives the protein CASSKQPGTGEETQYF.

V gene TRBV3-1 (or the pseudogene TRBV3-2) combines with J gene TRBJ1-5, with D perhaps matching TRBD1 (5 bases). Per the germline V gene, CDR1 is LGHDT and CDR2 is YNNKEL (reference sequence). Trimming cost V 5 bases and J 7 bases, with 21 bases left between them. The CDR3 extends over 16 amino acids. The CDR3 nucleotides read TGTGCCAGCAGCTCAAAACGAGCGGGGGATAGCCAGCCCCAGCATTTT. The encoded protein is CASSSKRAGDSQPQHF.

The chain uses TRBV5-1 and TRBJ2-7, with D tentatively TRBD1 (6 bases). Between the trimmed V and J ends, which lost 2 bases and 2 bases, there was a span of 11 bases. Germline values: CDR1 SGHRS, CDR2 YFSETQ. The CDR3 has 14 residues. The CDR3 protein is CASSFSDSAYEQYF. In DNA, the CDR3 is TGCGCCAGCAGCTTTTCGGACAGCGCCTACGAGCAGTACTTC.

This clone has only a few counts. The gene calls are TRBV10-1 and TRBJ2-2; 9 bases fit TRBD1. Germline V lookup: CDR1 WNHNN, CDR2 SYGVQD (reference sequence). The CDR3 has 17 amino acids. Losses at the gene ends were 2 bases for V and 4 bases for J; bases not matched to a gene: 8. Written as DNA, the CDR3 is TGCGCCAGCAGTGAGAAAGGGGGACAGGGAGCCACCGGGGAGCTGTTTTTT. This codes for CASSEKGGQGATGELFF.

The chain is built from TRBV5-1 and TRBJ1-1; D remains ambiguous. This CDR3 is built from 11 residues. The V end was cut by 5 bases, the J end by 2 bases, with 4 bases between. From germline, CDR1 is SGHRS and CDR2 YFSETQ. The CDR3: CASRDNTEAFF. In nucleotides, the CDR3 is TGCGCCAGCAGGGACAACACTGAAGCTTTCTTT.

The CDR3 DNA reads TGTGCCGGAGGGACAGGGGGCGCAGATACGCAGTATTTT. This translates into CAGGTGGADTQYF. This chain connects TRBV6-6 to TRBJ2-3, with 12 bases identical to TRBD1. The CDR3 contains 13 residues. V was pared by 11 bases and J by 4 bases, with 4 bases of the junction left unmatched. Germline V gives CDR1 MNHNY, CDR2 SVGAGI (reference sequence).

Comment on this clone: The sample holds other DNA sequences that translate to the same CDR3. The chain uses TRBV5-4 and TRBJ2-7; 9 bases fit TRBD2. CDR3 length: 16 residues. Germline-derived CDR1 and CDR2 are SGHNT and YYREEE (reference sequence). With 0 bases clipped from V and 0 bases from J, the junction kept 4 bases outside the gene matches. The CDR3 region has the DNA TGTGCCAGCAGCTTGGGGCGGGGGGGAAGCTCCTACGAGCAGTACTTC. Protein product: CASSLGRGGSSYEQYF.

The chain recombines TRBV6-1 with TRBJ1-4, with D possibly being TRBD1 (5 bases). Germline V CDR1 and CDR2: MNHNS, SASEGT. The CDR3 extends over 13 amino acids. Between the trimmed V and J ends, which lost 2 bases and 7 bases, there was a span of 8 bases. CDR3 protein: CASSEPDSEKLFF. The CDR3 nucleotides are TGTGCCAGCAGTGAACCCGACAGTGAAAAACTGTTTTTT.